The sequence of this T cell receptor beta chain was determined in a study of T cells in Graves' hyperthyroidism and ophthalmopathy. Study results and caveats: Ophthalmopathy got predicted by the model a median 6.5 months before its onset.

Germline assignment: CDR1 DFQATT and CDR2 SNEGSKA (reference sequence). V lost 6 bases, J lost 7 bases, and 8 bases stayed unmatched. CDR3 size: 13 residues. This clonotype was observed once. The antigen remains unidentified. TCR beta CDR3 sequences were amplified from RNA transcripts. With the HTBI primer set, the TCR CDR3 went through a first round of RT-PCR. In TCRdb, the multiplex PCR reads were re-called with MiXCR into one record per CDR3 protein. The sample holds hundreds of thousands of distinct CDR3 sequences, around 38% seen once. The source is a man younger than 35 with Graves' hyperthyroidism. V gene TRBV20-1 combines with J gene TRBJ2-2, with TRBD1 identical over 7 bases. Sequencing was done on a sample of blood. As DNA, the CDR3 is TGCAGTGCCCGGACAGGACTTATCGGGGAGCTGTTTTTT. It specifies CSARTGLIGELFF.